This T cell receptor beta chain was recorded in a study of T cell repertoires in cytomegalovirus infection. On the study more broadly: An indication of both CMV infection and matching HLA type came from public TCR beta signatures.

Comments on this clonotype: What it recognizes is unknown.

TCRdb redid the calling of the reads with MiXCR, one entry per CDR3 protein. Altogether roughly 60,000 distinct CDR3 sequences are present, 25% to 40% being singletons, with the ten largest covering around 70%. The V gene lost 2 bases and the J gene lost 0 bases, with 11 bases spanning the gap. Germline V lookup: CDR1 KGHSH, CDR2 LQKENI. The CDR3 is made up of 15 amino acids. The study's findings and limits: Ex vivo, HLA-C-restricted CMV-specific TCR beta clonotypes prevailed over the rest of the response. Summed frequency of public TCR beta families distinguished CMV carriers with the relevant HLA.

What was sequenced was PBMCs, sequenced either directly or after in vitro stimulation (not recorded which). The sequence derives from a human donor in good health (CMV status not recorded). Some clones in this sample may be carry-over from other donors' samples. The V and J genes are TRBV18 and TRBJ2-7; no clear D. The CDR3, as DNA: TGTGCCAGCTCACCAACGACCGGGTACTCCTACGAGCAGTACTTC. Its protein product is CASSPTTGYSYEQYF.